The T cell receptor beta chain under discussion was sequenced for a study of OX40 agonist ivuxolimab in advanced cancers. Overall study: The dose-escalation cohort was approximately 85% male, with a mean age of approximately 61 years, ranging about 23 to 79. The study, taken as a whole, reports: The study found that CD8+ T cells averaged more expanded clones than CD4+.

The CDR3 runs 15 residues. The V gene end was trimmed by 1 base and the J gene end by 3 bases; junction bases not matched to a gene: 2. Germline CDR1 and CDR2: SGHTA and FQGTGA. Sequencing was performed with immunoSEQ multiplex PCR; in TCRdb, only in-frame clones are kept and a portion is missing. The sample lists 75,000 to 80,000 clones, about nine tenths occurring once. To note about this clone: Its cognate antigen is unknown.

J is TRBJ2-2 and V is TRBV7-3, with 7 bases matching TRBD1. Sequenced material: CD4+ or CD8+ T cells sorted from blood, taken in a trial of the OX40 agonist ivuxolimab. The sequence was collected from an adult with an advanced solid tumor such as melanoma, head and neck, liver or kidney cancer. The chain's CDR3 is CASSLMGQYTGELFF. The CDR3 nucleotides read TGTGCCAGCAGCTTAATGGGACAGTACACCGGGGAGCTGTTTTTT.